Given below is one TCR beta chain in context. Time point defined: patch test 2, 6 weeks after DPC sensitization. Treatment reported: therapeutic diphenylcyclopropenone sensitization with weekly scalp DPC. This sample was taken from a study of human T cells and chemical hapten exposure. MiXCR was run by TCRdb on the RACE reads, yielding one entry per CDR3 protein. Found here are tens of thousands of distinct CDR3 sequences, approximately 10% of them singletons; the top ten hold 1.5% to 2%. Trimming pared 4 bases from V and 0 bases from J, leaving 13 bases between. The CDR3 is 15 residues long. Germline V lookup: CDR1 SGHKS, CDR2 YYEKEE (reference sequence).

The clonotype comes from a man aged 18 to 30 with alopecia areata. Some clones in this sample may be carry-over from other donors' samples. The rearrangement links TRBV5-5 to TRBJ1-2, with D perhaps TRBD1 (5 bases). The specimen comprised whole blood, sampled in connection with sensitization to the hapten diphenylcyclopropenone (DPC). The CDR3 bases are TGTGCCAGCAGCCCGGGACTGTCGTCTAACTATGGCTACACCTTC. It specifies CASSPGLSSNYGYTF.